Below, one T cell receptor beta chain is given with its context. The V gene's germline CDR1 is KGHSH and CDR2 LQKENI. This CDR3 contains 16 residues. V shed 2 bases and J 6 bases; nucleotides not matched to a gene: 10. Produced via immunoSEQ multiplex PCR; TCRdb's table is partial and in-frame only. This table has around 97,000 clones, around nine tenths appearing once. This sample is part of a study of T cell changes during pregnancy in multiple sclerosis. Sequencing used peripheral blood, obtained after pregnancy. The receptor comes from a female donor with multiple sclerosis, enrolled in a pregnancy study. The V and J genes are TRBV18 and TRBJ1-1, with 9 positions matching TRBD1. The CDR3 protein is CASSPSATGGNSEAFF. As DNA, the CDR3 is TGTGCCAGCTCACCATCGGCCACAGGGGGCAACTCTGAAGCTTTCTTT.